This paragraph reports one T cell receptor (beta chain). Recovery meant two consecutive negative NP/OP PCR tests, professional clearance, or resolved symptoms. These data originate in a study of blood T cell repertoires in COVID-19. Study at large: The samples span acute and convalescent COVID-19 from the United States, Italy and Spain. T cells, B-cell-depleted T cells, or PBMCs provided the cDNA or gDNA that served as material.

Per the authors' pipeline: Reference gene primer amplification gave estimated nucleated cell counts. Some clones are missing from TCRdb's copy, which holds only in-frame ones; the method was immunoSEQ multiplex PCR. The V and J calls and clone size come from that table; D and trimming were worked out from the DNA. The table has approximately 210,000 clones, over 75% seen once. This sequence originates from a woman aged 60-75 years who had recovered from COVID-19. Input material: PBMCs or T cells enriched from blood (not recorded which).

DNA for the CDR3: TGTGCCAGCAGTTACGGAGAGAGGAACACCATATATTTT. It encodes CASSYGERNTIYF. V and J are TRBV6-6 and TRBJ1-3; D is uncertain. The CDR3 is 13 residues long. Germline V gene sequence: CDR1 MNHNY, CDR2 SVGAGI (reference sequence). Trimming took 2 bases from V and 7 from J, leaving 9 bases between them.